These 30 T cell receptor beta chains originate from one sample sequenced in a study of a mutant IDH1 vaccine in newly diagnosed glioma. The time point was: week 5, during vaccination. Topical imiquimod accompanied each vaccine dose, which consisted of 300 ug of mutant IDH1 20-mer peptide. Measured with immunoSEQ multiplex PCR; TCRdb has only the in-frame clones, and not every one. Counted here are some 25,000 clones, 77% occurring once; the ten biggest clones make up less than 9.5%. These TCRs are of unknown antigen specificity. The sequencing here drew on PBMCs, taken from a glioma patient whose treatment included an IDH1 peptide vaccine. Receptors were obtained from a middle-aged man with glioma.

The chain links TRBV19 to TRBJ1-6; no definite D call. The CDR3 has 15 amino acids. Germline V gene sequence: CDR1 LNHDA, CDR2 SQIVND (reference sequence). The ends were cut back, 8 bases at V and 5 bases at J, with 16 bases in the middle. CDR3: CASLYNKNNNSPLHF. The CDR3 coding sequence is TGTGCCAGTCTATATAACAAGAATAATAATTCACCCCTCCACTTT.

The V call is TRBV2, the J call TRBJ1-1, with D uncertain. Trimming took 4 bases from V and 3 from J, leaving 6 bases between them. Germline V CDR1 and CDR2: SNHLY, FYNNEI. This CDR3 comprises 12 residues. The CDR3 here is CASSVQYTEAFF. The DNA of the CDR3 is TGTGCCAGCAGTGTCCAGTACACTGAAGCTTTCTTT.

CDR3 region: CASSYQAGADTQYF. For the CDR3, the DNA is TGTGCCAGCAGTTACCAGGCCGGGGCAGATACGCAGTATTTT. The J gene is TRBJ2-3, the V gene TRBV6-5; a weak D match, TRBD2 (5 bases). V was clipped by 2 bases and J by 4 bases, with 10 bases between them. Germline V gives CDR1 MNHEY, CDR2 SVGAGI. This CDR3 region has 14 residues.

Comment on this clone: A junction end diverges from the germline sequence, so it may reflect a read error. This chain joins TRBV9 and TRBJ2-2; the D gene is possibly TRBD2 (5 bases). This CDR3 has 12 amino acids. Germline-derived CDR1 and CDR2 are SGDLS and YYNGEE. The chain's CDR3 is CASSVGHRGAVF. The CDR3 nucleotides are TGTGCCAGCAGCGTAGGGCACCGGGGAGCTGTTTTT.

The chain couples TRBV18 to TRBJ2-6; D uncertain. Trimming stripped 1 base from V and 4 bases from J, with 20 bases between. The CDR3 extends over 19 amino acids. CDR1 and CDR2 from the germline V gene are KGHSH and LQKENI. CDR3 amino acids: CASSPRRSLGVWGANVLTF. CDR3 nucleotide sequence: TGTGCCAGCTCACCACGAAGATCCTTAGGCGTGTGGGGGGCCAACGTCCTGACTTTC.

A word on this clone: Distinct nucleotide sequences in the sample also encode this CDR3. The rearrangement links TRBV27 to TRBJ2-1; TRBD2 is a possible D gene (5 bases). Germline CDR1 reads MNHEY; CDR2 reads SMNVEV (reference sequence). The V gene lost 4 bases and the J gene lost 10 bases, with 17 bases spanning the gap. The CDR3 length is 14 residues. CDR3 amino acids: CASSSLTGGLEQFF. CDR3 nucleotide sequence: TGTGCCAGCAGTTCCCTCACGGGCGGGTTAGAGCAGTTCTTC.

V is TRBV6-1 and J is TRBJ2-7; 9 nucleotides match TRBD1. CDR1 is MNHNS and CDR2 is SASEGT in the germline V gene. J was trimmed by 3 bases and V by 1 base; bases with no gene match: 4. CDR3 length: 15 residues. The CDR3 DNA follows: TGTGCCAGCAGTGAAGGCGGGACAGGGTACTACGAGCAGTACTTC. Protein product: CASSEGGTGYYEQYF.

This clone was seen a handful of times. This sequence joins TRBV10-3 and TRBJ1-5, with D hard to call. From germline, CDR1 is ENHRY and CDR2 SYGVKD. Trimming took 3 bases from V and 4 from J, leaving 4 bases between them. This CDR3 is 12 amino acids long. The CDR3: CAISDTNQPQHF. CDR3 in DNA: TGTGCCATCAGTGATACGAATCAGCCCCAGCATTTT.

The chain carries TRBV11-2 and TRBJ2-7, with 13 bases matching TRBD2. Germline V lookup: CDR1 SGHAT, CDR2 FQNNGV. CDR3 length: 15 amino acids. Trimming at V came to 5 bases and at J to 2 bases, leaving 3 bases not matched to a gene. CDR3 sequence: CASSPGLAGAYEQYF. The CDR3 DNA is TGTGCCAGCAGCCCCGGACTAGCGGGAGCCTACGAGCAGTACTTC.

The chain employs TRBV5-4 and TRBJ2-4; D may be TRBD1 (5 bases). Germline CDR1 is SGHNT and CDR2 is YYREEE (reference sequence). V lost 0 bases to trimming and J lost 1 base, with 11 bases between them. CDR3 length: 16 residues. The chain's CDR3 is CASSLDRIGAKNIQYF. In nucleotides, the CDR3 is TGTGCCAGCAGCTTGGACAGGATAGGTGCCAAAAACATTCAGTACTTC.

The chain uses TRBV10-1 and TRBJ2-7; D unresolved. The germline gives CDR1 WNHNN, CDR2 SYGVQD (reference sequence). V was trimmed by 5 bases and J by 0 bases, leaving 2 bases between them. The CDR3 has 11 residues. As DNA, the CDR3 is TGCGCCAGCAGTAACTCCTACGAGCAGTACTTC. Its protein product is CASSNSYEQYF.

Only one count was recorded for this clone. The junction and the germline gene differ at one end; a read error may be behind it. J is TRBJ2-1 and V is TRBV5-1, with 7 bases fitting TRBD2. Germline values: CDR1 SGHRS, CDR2 YFSETQ. This CDR3 comprises 15 residues. CDR3 sequence (DNA): TGCGCCAGCAGGCTAGCGGCGAGCTCCTACAATGGGCAGTTCTTC. Protein product: CASRLAASSYNGQFF.

The chain uses TRBV5-6 and TRBJ2-3; 7 nucleotides line up with TRBD1. From germline, CDR1 is SGHDT and CDR2 YYEEEE. The CDR3 totals 14 residues. V was pared by 4 bases and J by 11 bases, with 13 bases of the junction left unmatched. This CDR3 reads CASSLPLTGSKQYF. The CDR3 DNA reads TGTGCCAGCAGCCTTCCCCTGACAGGGAGTAAGCAGTATTTT.

The gene calls are TRBV10-3 and TRBJ2-2; 10 positions agree with TRBD2. Germline V lookup: CDR1 ENHRY, CDR2 SYGVKD. V lost 10 bases and J lost 6; bases outside the gene matches: 8. This CDR3 contains 14 residues. The CDR3 DNA reads as TGTGCCACCGAAAAGCGGGAGGGCGCCGGGGAGCTGTTTTTT. Translated, it gives CATEKREGAGELFF.

This chain connects TRBV5-1 to TRBJ2-7, with 11 bases lining up with TRBD2. From germline, CDR1 is SGHRS and CDR2 YFSETQ. The CDR3 is 14 amino acids. V trimming: 3 bases; J trimming: 5 bases; junction bases outside the gene matches: 4. In DNA, the CDR3 is TGCGCCAGCAGCTCGACTAGCGGGAAACACGAGCAGTACTTC. Residues: CASSSTSGKHEQYF.

This clone was found a few times. J is TRBJ2-7 and V is TRBV10-1; the D gene is possibly TRBD1 (5 bases). Germline CDR1 is WNHNN and CDR2 is SYGVQD (reference sequence). V shed 4 bases and J shed 4 bases, with 8 bases lying between them. The CDR3 is made up of 12 amino acids. For the CDR3, the DNA is TGCGCCAGCAGTGTGGGGCTATACGAGCAGTACGTC. Its protein is CASSVGLYEQYV.

Only one count was recorded for this clone. CDR3 sequence reads: CASSRTTMNTEAFF. CDR3 nucleotides: TGTGCCAGCAGCAGGACTACGATGAACACTGAAGCTTTCTTT. The rearrangement links TRBV6-4 to TRBJ1-1; D not certain. Trimming cost V 6 bases and J 0 bases, with 11 bases left between them. Germline V gene data show CDR1 as MRHNA and CDR2 as SNTAGT. The CDR3 totals 14 residues.

This clone was counted a few times. V gene TRBV29-1 combines with J gene TRBJ2-4, with D possibly matching TRBD2 (5 bases). The CDR3 covers 18 residues. Trimming shortened V by 0 bases and J by 1 base, and 19 bases separated the two germline ends. CDR1 is SQVTM, CDR2 ANQGSEA, per germline. CDR3 coding DNA: TGCAGCGTTGAAGATCGGGCGGGCGCATCTGCCGCCAAAAACATTCAGTACTTC. Translating gives CSVEDRAGASAAKNIQYF.

This clone is a singleton in its sample. The chain carries TRBV25-1 and TRBJ2-1, with 10 bases aligning to TRBD1. Germline V gene data show CDR1 as MGHDK and CDR2 as SYGVNS. There are 16 residues in the CDR3. V trimming: 5 bases; J trimming: 7 bases; junction bases outside the gene matches: 11. CDR3 DNA: TGTGCCAGCAGTTCGCCCCGACAGGGGGCAGGGAATGAGCAGTTCTTC. It codes for CASSSPRQGAGNEQFF. Complete variable domain (other parts from reference TRBV25-1 and TRBJ2-1): EADIYQTPRYLVIGTGKKITLECSQTMGHDKMYWYQQDPGMELHLIHYSYGVNSTEKGDLSSESTVSRIRTEHFPLTLESARPSHTSQYLCASSSPRQGAGNEQFFGPGTRLTVL.

V and J are TRBV5-1 and TRBJ1-1; 8 nucleotides match TRBD1. Germline V gene lookup returns CDR1 SGHRS and CDR2 YFSETQ. J was trimmed by 5 bases and V by 0 bases; bases with no gene match: 3. The CDR3 extends over 14 amino acids. The CDR3 region is CASSLAGGRTEAFF. CDR3 in DNA: TGCGCCAGCAGCTTGGCAGGGGGCCGGACTGAAGCTTTCTTT.

The J gene is TRBJ2-7, the V gene TRBV6-5; TRBD1 matches at 11 bases. CDR3 length equals 13 residues. After removal of 5 bases from V and 7 bases from J, the junction contained 4 bases not matched to a gene. Germline assignment: CDR1 MNHEY and CDR2 SVGAGI. The CDR3 DNA reads TGTGCCAGCAGTACGGACAGGGGGCTTGAGCAGTACTTC. Its translation is CASSTDRGLEQYF.

The table lists this clone with a few counts. The gene calls are TRBV4-3 and TRBJ1-5, with D unresolved. Trimming stripped 0 bases from V and 7 bases from J, with 10 bases between. The CDR3 totals 14 residues. Germline-derived CDR1 and CDR2 are LGHNA and YSLEER. The CDR3, as DNA: TGCGCCAGCAGCCAAGATGTAAGAACACAGCCCCAGCATTTT. Amino acids: CASSQDVRTQPQHF.

V and J are TRBV7-2 and TRBJ1-1; unclear D gene. The V end lost 1 base, the J end lost 1 base, and 7 bases lay between the germline ends. The CDR3 is made up of 14 amino acids. CDR1 is SGHTA, CDR2 FQGNSA, per germline. The CDR3 nucleotides are TGTGCCAGCAGCTTAGGGACTGGGAACACTGAAGCTTTCTTT. Its translation: CASSLGTGNTEAFF.

CDR3 sequence reads: CASSLAWGSYNEQFF. The CDR3 nucleotides read TGTGCCAGCAGCCTCGCATGGGGATCCTACAATGAGCAGTTCTTC. The chain recombines TRBV7-9 with TRBJ2-1; D not resolved. The ends were cut back, 5 bases at V and 1 base at J, with 12 bases in the middle. CDR1 SEHNR and CDR2 FQNEAQ come from the germline V gene (reference sequence). There are 15 residues in the CDR3.

This rearrangement joins TRBV5-1 to TRBJ2-6, with unresolved D. Per germline, CDR1 SGHRS and CDR2 YFSETQ. The germline V and J ends were trimmed by 2 bases and 0 bases, with 12 bases remaining between them. The CDR3 sequence is 17 residues long. In DNA form, the CDR3 reads TGCGCCAGCAGCTTCCGTGAACAGAACTCTGGGGCCAACGTCCTGACTTTC. Translation gives CASSFREQNSGANVLTF.

V and J are TRBV19 and TRBJ2-4; 8 nucleotides line up with TRBD2. Germline lookup yields CDR1 LNHDA and CDR2 SQIVND (reference sequence). V was clipped by 7 bases and J by 3 bases; unmatched bases: 5. The CDR3 length is 14 residues. The CDR3 nucleotides are TGTGCCAGTAAAGAGCGGGAGTACAAAAACATTCAGTACTTC. It codes for CASKEREYKNIQYF.

Written as DNA, the CDR3 is TGTGCCAGCATTGGGGTCTCTGGAAACACCATATATTTT. Amino acids: CASIGVSGNTIYF. The chain joins TRBV6-1 to TRBJ1-3; D gene unclear. Germline-derived CDR1 and CDR2 are MNHNS and SASEGT. The V and J ends lost 7 bases and 0 bases respectively, with 7 bases between them. This CDR3 has 13 residues.

This sequence joins TRBV7-2 and TRBJ1-5; 8 bases map to TRBD1. This CDR3 contains 15 residues. The V gene's germline CDR1 is SGHTA and CDR2 FQGNSA. Trimming at V came to 4 bases and at J to 8 bases, leaving 10 bases not matched to a gene. CDR3 nucleotides: TGTGCCAGCAGCTCGGTGGGGACAGGACCGGAGCCCCAGCATTTT. Its protein product is CASSSVGTGPEPQHF. Using reference TRBV7-2 and TRBJ1-5 for the parts outside the CDR3, the full variable domain is GAGVSQSPSNKVTEKGKDVELRCDPISGHTALYWYRQSLGQGLEFLIYFQGNSAPDKSGLPSDRFSAERTGGSVSTLTIQRTQQEDSAVYLCASSSVGTGPEPQHFGDGTRLSIL.

By share, this clone ranks as medium-sized. The rearrangement joins TRBV18 to TRBJ2-1, with D hard to call. Trimming took off 0 bases at V and 7 bases at J, with 4 bases between the two ends. Per germline, CDR1 KGHSH and CDR2 LQKENI. The CDR3 runs 12 residues. The chain's CDR3 is CASSPPGNEQFF. The CDR3 bases are TGTGCCAGCTCACCACCTGGGAATGAGCAGTTCTTC.

The V call is TRBV27, the J call TRBJ2-3, with 12 bases identical to TRBD2. The ends lost 4 bases at V and 8 bases at J; junction bases unmatched: 7. The CDR3 consists of 15 residues. Germline CDR1 reads MNHEY; CDR2 reads SMNVEV (reference sequence). The DNA for the CDR3 is TGTGCCAGCAGTTATAGGGCTAGCGGGAGGGGTACGCAGTATTTT. Protein sequence: CASSYRASGRGTQYF.